This is a list of T cell receptor beta chains from one sample in a study of blood T cell repertoires in COVID-19. Profiling relied on immunoSEQ multiplex PCR, and the TCRdb table lists in-frame clones only, not all of them. Altogether some 150,000 clones are present, roughly 80% being singletons, with the ten largest covering around 8.7%. Sequencing was performed on peripheral blood. The receptors here all came from a man aged 45-65 years with active or convalescent COVID-19. Both conserved end residues are part of each CDR3. Fields, in order: D gene, clone size, J gene, V gene, CDR3 DNA, CDR3 protein. A D gene is named only where the DNA matches it firmly. The size of a clone is reported for some rows only, either as once, few or many, or as a class for expanded clones.

d_call: -
clone_size: -
j_call: TRBJ2-1
v_call: TRBV7-3
cdr3_nt: TGTGCCAGCAGCTTGGGCGGGACGGATGAGCAGTTCTTC
cdr3_aa: CASSLGGTDEQFF

d_call: -
clone_size: -
j_call: TRBJ2-7
v_call: TRBV9
cdr3_nt: TGTGCCAGCAGCAAGGGGCTAGCGTTCGAGCAGTACTTC
cdr3_aa: CASSKGLAFEQYF

d_call: TRBD2
clone_size: -
j_call: TRBJ2-4
v_call: TRBV3-1/TRBV3-2
cdr3_nt: TGTGCCAGCAGCGTAAGCGGGAGTTGGAACATTCAGTACTTC
cdr3_aa: CASSVSGSWNIQYF

d_call: TRBD1
clone_size: -
j_call: TRBJ2-1
v_call: TRBV2
cdr3_nt: TGTGCCAGCAGTTGGGACAGGGGGCTTTACAATGAGCAGTTCTTC
cdr3_aa: CASSWDRGLYNEQFF

d_call: -
clone_size: -
j_call: TRBJ1-1
v_call: TRBV27
cdr3_nt: TGTGCCAGCAGTCTCCTCGGGGTGAACACTGAAGCTTTCTTT
cdr3_aa: CASSLLGVNTEAFF

d_call: TRBD2
clone_size: -
j_call: TRBJ2-7
v_call: TRBV4-2
cdr3_nt: TGTGCCAGCAGCCAAGTAGTGGGGGGGGACTACGAGCAGTACTTC
cdr3_aa: CASSQVVGGDYEQYF

d_call: TRBD2
clone_size: few
j_call: TRBJ2-2
v_call: TRBV18
cdr3_nt: TGTGCCAGCTCACCAGCGGGAGTCGGGGAGCTGTTTTTT
cdr3_aa: CASSPAGVGELFF

d_call: TRBD1
clone_size: -
j_call: TRBJ1-1
v_call: TRBV7-9
cdr3_nt: TGTGCCAGCAGCTTATACAGGGGCCGCACTGAAGCTTTCTTT
cdr3_aa: CASSLYRGRTEAFF

d_call: -
clone_size: -
j_call: TRBJ2-7
v_call: TRBV10-3
cdr3_nt: TGTGCCATCAGTGATAGCACCAGAGGATACGAGCAGTACTTC
cdr3_aa: CAISDSTRGYEQYF

d_call: -
clone_size: -
j_call: TRBJ1-2
v_call: TRBV9
cdr3_nt: TGTGCCAGCAGCGTAGATAATGGCTACACCTTC
cdr3_aa: CASSVDNGYTF

d_call: -
clone_size: -
j_call: TRBJ2-5
v_call: TRBV3-1/TRBV3-2
cdr3_nt: TGTGCCAGCAGCCAAGACCTAGCGTGGGTAGAGACCCAGTACTTC
cdr3_aa: CASSQDLAWVETQYF

d_call: -
clone_size: -
j_call: TRBJ1-5
v_call: TRBV28
cdr3_nt: TGTGCCAGCACCCAGAGAGGGCGGTATAGCAATCAGCCCCAGCATTTT
cdr3_aa: CASTQRGRYSNQPQHF

d_call: TRBD1
clone_size: -
j_call: TRBJ1-3
v_call: TRBV28
cdr3_nt: TGTGCCAGCAGCAGGACAGGGGGCCTATTTTACTCTGGAAACACCATATATTTT
cdr3_aa: CASSRTGGLFYSGNTIYF

d_call: -
clone_size: -
j_call: TRBJ2-3
v_call: TRBV5-1
cdr3_nt: TGCGCCAGCAGCTTGGGACTTATGAATACGCAGTATTTT
cdr3_aa: CASSLGLMNTQYF

d_call: TRBD2
clone_size: -
j_call: TRBJ2-2
v_call: TRBV5-1
cdr3_nt: TGCGCCAGCAGCTCCCTAGCGGGAGGTCGGACCGGGGAGCTGTTTTTT
cdr3_aa: CASSSLAGGRTGELFF

d_call: TRBD1
clone_size: -
j_call: TRBJ2-7
v_call: TRBV9
cdr3_nt: TGTGCCAGCAGCGAGGGACAGGATGGCTACGAGCAGTACTTC
cdr3_aa: CASSEGQDGYEQYF

d_call: -
clone_size: -
j_call: TRBJ2-4
v_call: TRBV6-1
cdr3_nt: TGTGCCAGCAGTGAAACCAGGGGCTTGGCCAAAAACATTCAGTACTTC
cdr3_aa: CASSETRGLAKNIQYF

d_call: TRBD2
clone_size: -
j_call: TRBJ2-2
v_call: TRBV4-1
cdr3_nt: TGCGCCAGCAGCCGCCGGGTAGCGGGAGACACCGGGGAGCTGTTTTTT
cdr3_aa: CASSRRVAGDTGELFF

d_call: -
clone_size: -
j_call: TRBJ1-1
v_call: TRBV18
cdr3_nt: TGTGCCAGCTCAGGAACAGGGAGTAACACTGAAGCTTTCTTT
cdr3_aa: CASSGTGSNTEAFF

d_call: -
clone_size: once
j_call: TRBJ2-7
v_call: TRBV21-1
cdr3_nt: TGTGCCAGCAGCAAAGCCCAGGGCGGGAGCTCCTACGAGCAGTACTTC
cdr3_aa: CASSKAQGGSSYEQYF

d_call: -
clone_size: few
j_call: TRBJ1-2
v_call: TRBV28
cdr3_nt: TGTGCCAGCAGTTCTATCAAGGCGGGGGCCCTACTCTATGGCTACACCTTC
cdr3_aa: CASSSIKAGALLYGYTF

d_call: -
clone_size: few
j_call: TRBJ2-1
v_call: TRBV6-5
cdr3_nt: TGTGCCAGCAGTAGGCGGGAAGGGTACAATGAGCAGTTCTTC
cdr3_aa: CASSRREGYNEQFF

d_call: TRBD2
clone_size: -
j_call: TRBJ2-3
v_call: TRBV5-1
cdr3_nt: TGCGCCAGCAGCTCTACTAGCGGCACAGATACGCAGTATTTT
cdr3_aa: CASSSTSGTDTQYF

d_call: TRBD2
clone_size: once
j_call: TRBJ2-5
v_call: TRBV7-8
cdr3_nt: TGTGCCAGCAGCCCCGGGGGGGGCAGGAACCAAGAGACCCAGTACTTC
cdr3_aa: CASSPGGGRNQETQYF

d_call: -
clone_size: once
j_call: TRBJ1-2
v_call: TRBV19
cdr3_nt: TGTGCCAGTAGTATGGAGGACAGAGACTATGGCTACACCTTC
cdr3_aa: CASSMEDRDYGYTF

d_call: TRBD1
clone_size: -
j_call: TRBJ2-2
v_call: TRBV6-5
cdr3_nt: TGTGCCAGCGAACAGGGGTCCGGGGAGCTGTTTTTT
cdr3_aa: CASEQGSGELFF

d_call: TRBD2
clone_size: -
j_call: TRBJ2-1
v_call: TRBV20-1
cdr3_nt: TGCAGTGCTAGTCGGGGGACTAGCTTCGATGAGCAGTTCTTC
cdr3_aa: CSASRGTSFDEQFF

d_call: -
clone_size: -
j_call: TRBJ2-3
v_call: TRBV29-1
cdr3_nt: TGCAGCTCCTGGTTAGGGGCCACCACAGATACGCAGTATTTT
cdr3_aa: CSSWLGATTDTQYF

d_call: TRBD2
clone_size: -
j_call: TRBJ2-7
v_call: TRBV5-1
cdr3_nt: TGCGCCAGCAGCGTGAGAGGACTAGCGGGTGCGAGCTCCTACGAGCAGTACTTC
cdr3_aa: CASSVRGLAGASSYEQYF

d_call: TRBD1
clone_size: -
j_call: TRBJ1-4
v_call: TRBV4-1
cdr3_nt: TGCGCCAGCAGCCAGAGGGACAGCGTTAATGAAAAACTGTTTTTT
cdr3_aa: CASSQRDSVNEKLFF

d_call: TRBD2
clone_size: once
j_call: TRBJ2-1
v_call: TRBV28
cdr3_nt: TGTGCCAGCAGAACTTCTCTAGCGGGCTCCTACAATGAGCAGTTCTTC
cdr3_aa: CASRTSLAGSYNEQFF

d_call: -
clone_size: -
j_call: TRBJ2-6
v_call: TRBV28
cdr3_nt: TGTGCCAGCAGTTCATCGGGGGAAGTGGGCTCTGGGGCCAACGTCCTGACTTTC
cdr3_aa: CASSSSGEVGSGANVLTF

d_call: -
clone_size: -
j_call: TRBJ1-2
v_call: TRBV27
cdr3_nt: TGTGCCAGCAGTTTGTGGGGGGGCCTTAACTATGGCTACACCTTC
cdr3_aa: CASSLWGGLNYGYTF

d_call: TRBD1
clone_size: -
j_call: TRBJ1-6
v_call: TRBV5-1
cdr3_nt: TGCGCCAGCAGCCGAGCCGGGACAGGGGGCGACAGTAATTCACCCCTCCACTTT
cdr3_aa: CASSRAGTGGDSNSPLHF

d_call: -
clone_size: few
j_call: TRBJ2-7
v_call: TRBV6-1
cdr3_nt: TGTGCCAGCAGTGAAGATGTGAGGTCCTACGAGCAGTACTTC
cdr3_aa: CASSEDVRSYEQYF

d_call: -
clone_size: -
j_call: TRBJ2-5
v_call: TRBV28
cdr3_nt: TGTGCCAGCAGTCTCAGGGCGTACCAAGAGACCCAGTACTTC
cdr3_aa: CASSLRAYQETQYF

d_call: -
clone_size: -
j_call: TRBJ1-1
v_call: TRBV27
cdr3_nt: TGTGCCAGCAGTGCCGTTGGGGGCTTGAACACTGAAGCTTTCTTT
cdr3_aa: CASSAVGGLNTEAFF

d_call: TRBD2
clone_size: -
j_call: TRBJ2-1
v_call: TRBV30
cdr3_nt: TGTGCCTGGAGTGTGGGGCTAGCGGGACAGCAGTTCTTC
cdr3_aa: CAWSVGLAGQQFF

d_call: TRBD1
clone_size: -
j_call: TRBJ1-1
v_call: TRBV30
cdr3_nt: TGTGCCTGGGGACAGGGTCGGAACACTGAAGCTTTCTTT
cdr3_aa: CAWGQGRNTEAFF

d_call: TRBD2
clone_size: -
j_call: TRBJ2-3
v_call: TRBV7-9
cdr3_nt: TGTGCCAGCAGCTTAGACTATGTGAGCGGGAATGAGGCAGATACGCAGTATTTT
cdr3_aa: CASSLDYVSGNEADTQYF

d_call: -
clone_size: many
j_call: TRBJ2-5
v_call: TRBV7-3
cdr3_nt: TGTGCCAGCAGCCCACTTGAGGAAGAGACCCAGTACTTC
cdr3_aa: CASSPLEEETQYF

d_call: -
clone_size: -
j_call: TRBJ1-2
v_call: TRBV18
cdr3_nt: TGTGCCAGCTCACCACTTGACAATAACTATGGCTACACCTTC
cdr3_aa: CASSPLDNNYGYTF

d_call: -
clone_size: many
j_call: TRBJ2-3
v_call: TRBV27
cdr3_nt: TGTGCCAGCAGTCAATTCACAGATACGCAGTATTTT
cdr3_aa: CASSQFTDTQYF

d_call: -
clone_size: -
j_call: TRBJ2-3
v_call: TRBV6-2/TRBV6-3
cdr3_nt: TGTGCCAGCAGTTACATGCAGTTCACAGATACGCAGTATTTT
cdr3_aa: CASSYMQFTDTQYF

d_call: -
clone_size: many
j_call: TRBJ2-1
v_call: TRBV7-9
cdr3_nt: TGTGCCAGCAGCTCAACCCTGGGGCGGGGTATCGACAATGAGCAGTTCTTC
cdr3_aa: CASSSTLGRGIDNEQFF